This TCR beta chain was identified during a study of blood T cell repertoires in COVID-19. This table comes from immunoSEQ multiplex PCR, and its TCRdb copy is limited to in-frame clones, with some not included. The profile covers roughly 500,000 clones, with roughly 90% appearing a single time and less than 2% taken by the ten largest. J lost 6 bases, V lost 4 bases, and 4 bases had no gene match. Germline-derived CDR1 and CDR2 are SGHKS and YYEKEE (reference sequence). The CDR3 is 13 residues long. The sample taken for sequencing was PBMCs or T cells enriched from blood (not recorded which). The sequence derives from a woman aged 35 to 49 who had recovered from COVID-19. The V call is TRBV5-5, the J call TRBJ1-2; 9 positions match TRBD1. The CDR3 region has the DNA TGTGCCAGCAGCAAGGGACAGGGCGATGGCTACACCTTC. Protein product: CASSKGQGDGYTF.